The rows below give T cell receptor beta chains drawn from one sample of a study of OX40 agonist ivuxolimab in advanced cancers. Some clones are missing from TCRdb's copy, which holds only in-frame ones; the method was immunoSEQ multiplex PCR. The table has around 30,000 clones, approximately 90% seen once; the top ten hold 24%. The input for sequencing was CD4+ or CD8+ T cells sorted from blood, taken in a trial of the OX40 agonist ivuxolimab. The receptors derive from an adult with an advanced solid tumor such as melanoma, head and neck, liver or kidney cancer. Each CDR3 is given with its conserved first and last residue. Fields, in order: D gene, clone size, J gene, V gene, CDR3 DNA, CDR3 protein. D genes are given only for firm matches. Rows may omit the clone size; those that give it use once, few, many or a size class.

.	.	TRBJ2-2	TRBV30	TGTGCCTGGAGTGTCTTCATTGGGGGCTCGGTTACCGGGGAGCTGTTTTTT	CAWSVFIGGSVTGELFF
.	.	TRBJ2-1	TRBV7-9	TGTGCCAGCAGCTTAGCGGTCGGGCTAGCCCTCAATGAGCAGTTCTTC	CASSLAVGLALNEQFF
TRBD1	.	TRBJ2-7	TRBV19	TGTGCCAGTAGTTCCGGGACAGGGAAGTACGAGCAGTACTTC	CASSSGTGKYEQYF
.	.	TRBJ1-3	TRBV10-2	TGCGCCAGCAGTGAGAATGGGGGCTCTGGAAACACCATATATTTT	CASSENGGSGNTIYF
.	.	TRBJ2-1	TRBV30	TGTGCCTGGGAGACAGCGGGTTCCTACAATGAGCAGTTCTTC	CAWETAGSYNEQFF
TRBD1	few	TRBJ2-1	TRBV14	TGTGCCAGCAGCCAATGGACAGGGCCCTACAATGAGCAGTTCTTC	CASSQWTGPYNEQFF
.	.	TRBJ1-3	TRBV5-5	TGTGCCAGCAGAGTCGGCCCCGGCTCTGGAAACACCATATATTTT	CASRVGPGSGNTIYF
TRBD1	.	TRBJ2-1	TRBV7-6	TGTGCCAGCAGCCTCGAGACAGGGGGGGCCAATGAGCAGTTCTTC	CASSLETGGANEQFF
.	.	TRBJ2-3	TRBV28	TGTGCCAGCAGTTTCTTAGCGGGCACAGATACGCAGTATTTT	CASSFLAGTDTQYF
.	.	TRBJ1-2	TRBV7-8	TGTGCCAGCAGCTTGGACCCCGGGGACTATGGCTACACCTTC	CASSLDPGDYGYTF
TRBD2	.	TRBJ2-7	TRBV11-2	TGTGCCAGCAGCTTAGATGGACTAGCGGGCCACGAGCAGTACTTC	CASSLDGLAGHEQYF
.	.	TRBJ1-5	TRBV6-5	TGTGCCAGCAGTTACGTGGGTCAGCCCCAGCATTTT	CASSYVGQPQHF
.	.	TRBJ2-7	TRBV11-2	TGTGCCAGCAGCTTAGGTCGTGCAGCCTACTCCTACGAGCAGTACTTC	CASSLGRAAYSYEQYF
TRBD2	.	TRBJ2-2	TRBV5-1	TGCGCCAGCAGCTCCAGTTACCGGGAGGTGTCTAACACCGGGGAGCTGTTTTTT	CASSSSYREVSNTGELFF
.	few	TRBJ1-4	TRBV14	TGTGCCAGCAGCCAAGATTACGAGGACCTATTTAATGAAAAACTGTTTTTT	CASSQDYEDLFNEKLFF
.	few	TRBJ1-1	TRBV4-1	TGCGCCAGCAGCCTAAACCCACCGGGACACCCGAACACTGAAGCTTTCTTT	CASSLNPPGHPNTEAFF
.	.	TRBJ2-7	TRBV27	TGTGCCGGCAGTCCCGGGACACTGGGGGCCTACGAGCAGTACTTC	CAGSPGTLGAYEQYF
TRBD2	.	TRBJ2-1	TRBV5-1	TGCGCCAGCAGCTTGGGGGGTAGCGGGATACTGGTGGGCTCCTACAATGAGCAGTTCTTC	CASSLGGSGILVGSYNEQFF
TRBD2	.	TRBJ2-1	TRBV7-9	TGTGCCAGCAGCCGCAGGACTAGCGGGAGGCTCGATGAGCAGTTCTTC	CASSRRTSGRLDEQFF
.	.	TRBJ1-2	TRBV14	TGTGCCAGCAGCCAAGACGAGTACGATTATGGCTACACCTTC	CASSQDEYDYGYTF
.	.	TRBJ1-3	TRBV7-8	TGTGCCAGCAGATGGGGGTCTGGAAACACCATATATTTT	CASRWGSGNTIYF
.	few	TRBJ2-1	TRBV2	TGTGCCAGCAGTGAACCTGCCAATGAGCAGTTCTTC	CASSEPANEQFF
.	.	TRBJ2-7	TRBV7-9	TGTGCCAGCAGCTTATCTCCGACGGCCTACGAGCAGTACTTC	CASSLSPTAYEQYF
.	.	TRBJ2-5	TRBV11-2	TGTGCCAGCAGCTTAAGGGTGCCAGGGGCCTGGGTGTCGACCCAGTACTTC	CASSLRVPGAWVSTQYF
TRBD2	.	TRBJ2-5	TRBV25-1	TGTGCCAGCAGTTTTGGGAGGGCGCTTAGGGAGACCCAGTACTTC	CASSFGRALRETQYF
.	.	TRBJ2-7	TRBV27	TGTGCCAGCTCCAAGGGAAGGGGGCGGGAGACCTACGAGCAGTACTTC	CASSKGRGRETYEQYF
TRBD2	.	TRBJ2-1	TRBV6-6	TGTGCCAGCAGCGTCGGACTAGCGGGGCCCTGGGGGCAGTTCTTC	CASSVGLAGPWGQFF
.	.	TRBJ2-7	TRBV19	TGTGCCAGTAGTCCCATGAGCGGAATGACCTACGAGCAGTACTTC	CASSPMSGMTYEQYF
.	.	TRBJ1-1	TRBV7-8	TGTGCCAGCAGCCTCGAACCGGGACACATTAACACTGAAGCTTTCTTT	CASSLEPGHINTEAFF
.	.	TRBJ1-5	TRBV4-3	TGCGCCAGCAGCCAAGATGGTGGGAATCAGCCCCAGCATTTT	CASSQDGGNQPQHF
TRBD2	once	TRBJ2-7	TRBV7-9	TGTGCCAGCAGCTTAGAGGCGGGAGTAGTATCCTACGAGCAGTACTTC	CASSLEAGVVSYEQYF